A single sample gave rise to the 9 T cell receptor beta chains below, sequenced in a study of CXCR3-negative and CXCR3-positive naive CD8 T cells. It was by 5' RACE with UMI labels that the TRB cDNA libraries were prepared. Reanalyzing the 5' RACE reads, TCRdb keeps one entry per CDR3 protein, without DNA. In all, the sample yields approximately 56,000 distinct CDR3 sequences. The material sequenced was memory CD8+ T cells from blood. Source of these receptors: a human donor in good health. Some clones in this sample may be carry-over from other donors' samples.

The chain is built from TRBV14 and TRBJ2-7. CDR3 length: 13 residues. The germline V gene encodes CDR1 SGHDN and CDR2 FVKESK. Here the CDR3 reads CASSRRDFYEQYF.

The genes are TRBV6-4 and TRBJ2-1. The CDR3 is 13 residues long. Germline lookup yields CDR1 MRHNA and CDR2 SNTAGT. The CDR3: CASSTGAYNEQFF.

V is TRBV5-1 and J is TRBJ2-7; TCRdb proposes TRBD2, but this gene call is untestable without DNA. Per germline, CDR1 SGHRS and CDR2 YFSETQ. There are 14 residues in the CDR3. The CDR3 is CASSPGLADHEQYF.

This sequence joins TRBV6-6 and TRBJ2-2; TCRdb's D call, TRBD1, is unchecked because there is no DNA. Germline assignment: CDR1 MNHNY and CDR2 SVGAGI (reference sequence). The CDR3 has 14 residues. CDR3 sequence reads: CASSTGTPTGELFF.

The chain links TRBV2 to TRBJ1-1. The germline CDR1 and CDR2 sequences are SNHLY and FYNNEI. The CDR3 sequence is 17 residues long. The CDR3 is CASSEALLGGGNTEAFF.

The V and J genes are TRBV9 and TRBJ2-1. The length of the CDR3 is 16 residues. Germline CDR1 SGDLS, CDR2 YYNGEE. CDR3 protein: CAGTMTADSSYNEQFF.

CDR3 loop: CSVEGESGNTIYF. The chain joins TRBV29-1 to TRBJ1-3. The CDR3 contains 13 residues. In germline, CDR1 is SQVTM, CDR2 ANQGSEA.

The V call is TRBV29-1, the J call TRBJ2-3; the TCRdb call, TRBD2, lacks DNA for checking. Looked up from germline, CDR1 is SQVTM and CDR2 is ANQGSEA. CDR3 length: 17 amino acids. The CDR3 sequence: CSVDGTSGASWTDTQYF.

The chain couples TRBV4-3 to TRBJ1-1. This CDR3 is built from 12 residues. CDR1 and CDR2 from the germline V gene are LGHNA and YSLEER. The CDR3: CASSESSGVAFF.